The entry below describes one T cell receptor (beta chain). Its antigen remains unidentified. The record originates from a study of shared clonotypes between healthy human individuals. Study-wide context: Each donor's CD4 naive and CD4 memory cells filled three plates apiece, CD8 naive two, and CD8 memory one.

Between the trimmed V and J ends, which lost 3 bases and 5 bases, there was a span of 13 bases. This CDR3 region has 14 residues. Germline V gene lookup returns CDR1 SGHTA and CDR2 FQGNSA. Each replicate PCR on the sorted subsets used approximately 200 ng DNA (approximately 33,000 T cell genomes). As processed by the authors: Junction-only sequences produced by ImmunoSEQ had no quality scores, so filtering differed. Profiled with immunoSEQ multiplex PCR; TCRdb holds only in-frame clones, not every one. The V and J calls and clone size are taken from that table; D and trimming were inferred from the DNA. The repertoire has about 2.4 million clones, roughly 93% of them found once; the top ten carry 0.36%. Overall study results and limits: Inspection by rarefaction showed sorted-subset sequencing to be incomplete despite large depth.

Material: naive CD4+ T cells from PBMCs. Subset noted: CD45RA+ positively selected. The receptor comes from a young man in good health. Some clones in this sample may be carry-over from other donors' samples. V is TRBV7-2 and J is TRBJ2-5; D may be TRBD2 (5 bases). CDR3 coding DNA: TGTGCCAGCAGCTTCCAGAGATCGGGGGAGACCCAGTACTTC. Protein: CASSFQRSGETQYF.